This TCR beta chain was identified in a study of T cells after yellow fever vaccination. Background on the study: SMART-Seq v4 Ultra Low Input prepared the low-cell-number fractions. Study results and limitations: Contamination of FACS-sorted repertoires by abundant clonotypes from the bulk population could occur. Among primary-vaccination clones, most reappeared after the booster, at roughly 96% for CD4 and around 91% for CD8. Though weaker, the secondary response peaked faster, on day 5 versus 15.

This clonotype was seen a handful of times. Antigen: not known. The CDR3 spans 14 residues. After removal of 4 bases from V and 4 bases from J, the junction contained 7 bases not matched to a gene. Germline CDR1 and CDR2: SGDLS and YYNGEE. Each CDR3 protein is one row after TCRdb ran MiXCR on the 5' RACE reads. Seen here are just over 250,000 distinct CDR3 sequences, roughly 5% observed once, and the top ten hold around 3.5%. The specimen comprised CD4+ T cells sorted from PBMCs, sampled on the day of the yellow fever booster vaccination. The sequence derives from a man between 18 and 29 years old who received the YFV17D yellow fever vaccine. This sequence joins TRBV9 and TRBJ2-5, with 7 bases lining up with TRBD1. The CDR3 loop is CASSIGDSGETQYF. In nucleotides, the CDR3 is TGTGCCAGCAGCATAGGGGACAGCGGAGAGACCCAGTACTTC.